Listed below are T cell receptor beta chains from one sample, sequenced in a study of cytomegalovirus exposure and HLA in healthy donors. Produced via immunoSEQ multiplex PCR; TCRdb's table is partial and in-frame only. Found here are 55,000 to 75,000 clones; the top ten clones hold less than 4.5%. The sample consisted of PBMCs. The receptor set was obtained from a male donor in good health and CMV-seronegative. CDR3s include the opening cysteine and the closing phenylalanine or tryptophan. D genes are given only for firm matches.

j_call: TRBJ2-1; cdr3_length: 15; d_call: TRBD1; v_call: TRBV5-1; cdr3_aa: CASSLGQGGHNEQFF; cdr3_nt: TGCGCCAGCAGCTTGGGACAGGGGGGCCACAATGAGCAGTTCTTC
j_call: TRBJ2-6; cdr3_length: 16; d_call: NA; v_call: TRBV5-1; cdr3_aa: CASSLDGLGGANVLTF; cdr3_nt: TGCGCCAGCAGCTTGGATGGGCTTGGCGGGGCCAACGTCCTGACTTTC
j_call: TRBJ2-2; cdr3_length: 19; d_call: TRBD2; v_call: TRBV6-1; cdr3_aa: CASSERGPFSGKGTGELFF; cdr3_nt: TGTGCCAGCAGTGAAAGGGGCCCCTTTAGCGGGAAGGGCACCGGGGAGCTGTTTTTT
j_call: TRBJ1-3; cdr3_length: 18; d_call: NA; v_call: TRBV18; cdr3_aa: CASSPPRGLPPTGNNIYF; cdr3_nt: TGTGCCAGCTCACCACCGAGGGGACTGCCGCCCACCGGAAACAACATATATTTT
j_call: TRBJ2-1; cdr3_length: 13; d_call: TRBD2; v_call: TRBV19; cdr3_aa: CASRLAGINEQFF; cdr3_nt: TGTGCCAGTAGGCTAGCGGGGATCAATGAGCAGTTCTTC
j_call: TRBJ2-6; cdr3_length: 18; d_call: NA; v_call: TRBV18; cdr3_aa: CASSPQGQIVSGANVLTF; cdr3_nt: TGTGCCAGCTCACCCCAGGGGCAGATAGTCTCTGGGGCCAACGTCCTGACTTTC
j_call: TRBJ1-6; cdr3_length: 14; d_call: NA; v_call: TRBV10-3; cdr3_aa: CAISELVRGSPLHF; cdr3_nt: TGTGCCATCAGTGAGTTGGTCAGGGGTTCACCCCTCCACTTT
j_call: TRBJ2-7; cdr3_length: 17; d_call: TRBD2; v_call: TRBV4-1; cdr3_aa: CASSQESGRGYPYEQYF; cdr3_nt: TGCGCCAGCAGCCAAGAGTCGGGGCGGGGGTACCCGTACGAGCAGTACTTC
j_call: TRBJ2-3; cdr3_length: 16; d_call: TRBD2; v_call: TRBV30; cdr3_aa: CAWSGPGLAGARKQYF; cdr3_nt: TGTGCCTGGAGCGGACCTGGACTAGCGGGGGCCCGCAAGCAGTATTTT
j_call: TRBJ1-1; cdr3_length: 15; d_call: TRBD1; v_call: TRBV19; cdr3_aa: CASSRLGRGVTEAFF; cdr3_nt: TGTGCCAGTAGTAGGTTGGGCAGGGGGGTCACTGAAGCTTTCTTT
j_call: TRBJ2-7; cdr3_length: 11; d_call: NA; v_call: TRBV20-1; cdr3_aa: CSASTDYEQYF; cdr3_nt: TGCAGTGCTAGCACTGACTACGAGCAGTACTTC
j_call: TRBJ1-1; cdr3_length: 15; d_call: NA; v_call: TRBV5-4; cdr3_aa: CASSADVGPGTEAFF; cdr3_nt: TGTGCCAGCAGTGCCGACGTGGGCCCCGGCACTGAAGCTTTCTTT
j_call: TRBJ1-6; cdr3_length: 14; d_call: TRBD1; v_call: TRBV6-5; cdr3_aa: CASSPGQENSPLHF; cdr3_nt: TGTGCCAGCAGCCCGGGACAGGAAAATTCACCCCTCCACTTT
j_call: TRBJ2-7; cdr3_length: 14; d_call: TRBD1; v_call: TRBV19; cdr3_aa: CASSKPGQLYEQYF; cdr3_nt: TGTGCCAGTAGTAAACCGGGACAGCTCTACGAGCAGTACTTC
j_call: TRBJ2-3; cdr3_length: 15; d_call: TRBD1; v_call: TRBV27; cdr3_aa: CASGPPDRSTDTQYF; cdr3_nt: TGTGCCAGTGGGCCGCCGGACAGGAGCACAGATACGCAGTATTTT
j_call: TRBJ2-7; cdr3_length: 15; d_call: NA; v_call: TRBV9; cdr3_aa: CASSVAGGSSYEQYF; cdr3_nt: TGTGCCAGCAGCGTAGCAGGAGGTTCCTCCTACGAGCAGTACTTC
j_call: TRBJ1-2; cdr3_length: 15; d_call: TRBD1; v_call: TRBV4-2; cdr3_aa: CASSQDLGQGNGYTF; cdr3_nt: TGTGCCAGCAGCCAAGATCTGGGACAGGGGAATGGCTACACCTTC
j_call: TRBJ1-1; cdr3_length: 13; d_call: NA; v_call: TRBV11-1; cdr3_aa: CASSFRMNTEAFF; cdr3_nt: TGTGCCAGCAGCTTCAGAATGAACACTGAAGCTTTCTTT
j_call: TRBJ2-7; cdr3_length: 15; d_call: TRBD1; v_call: TRBV10-3; cdr3_aa: CAISKGQVSSYEQYF; cdr3_nt: TGTGCCATCAGCAAAGGACAGGTGAGCTCCTACGAGCAGTACTTC
j_call: TRBJ2-2; cdr3_length: 11; d_call: NA; v_call: TRBV7-8; cdr3_aa: CASTRTGELFF; cdr3_nt: TGTGCCAGCACGAGGACCGGGGAGCTGTTTTTT
j_call: TRBJ2-7; cdr3_length: 15; d_call: TRBD1; v_call: TRBV7-2; cdr3_aa: CASSSDREKPYEQYF; cdr3_nt: TGTGCCAGCAGCTCGGACAGGGAAAAACCCTACGAGCAGTACTTC
j_call: TRBJ2-1; cdr3_length: 11; d_call: NA; v_call: TRBV7-2; cdr3_aa: CASSLTRWQFF; cdr3_nt: TGTGCCAGCAGCTTAACTAGATGGCAGTTCTTC
j_call: TRBJ1-3; cdr3_length: 18; d_call: TRBD1; v_call: TRBV4-1; cdr3_aa: CASSQTSDRASSGNTIYF; cdr3_nt: TGCGCCAGCAGCCAAACGAGTGACAGGGCTTCCTCTGGAAACACCATATATTTT
j_call: TRBJ1-1; cdr3_length: 13; d_call: NA; v_call: TRBV29-1; cdr3_aa: CSAALRGAAGAFF; cdr3_nt: TGCAGCGCCGCACTTCGGGGGGCCGCGGGGGCTTTCTTT
j_call: TRBJ2-5; cdr3_length: 14; d_call: NA; v_call: TRBV7-2; cdr3_aa: CASRGASWLETQYF; cdr3_nt: TGTGCCAGCAGGGGAGCTAGTTGGTTGGAGACCCAGTACTTC
j_call: TRBJ2-3; cdr3_length: 12; d_call: NA; v_call: TRBV27; cdr3_aa: CASRTGVDTQYF; cdr3_nt: TGTGCCAGCAGAACCGGGGTAGATACGCAGTATTTT
j_call: TRBJ1-1; cdr3_length: 14; d_call: NA; v_call: TRBV9; cdr3_aa: CASSVAGNPTEAFF; cdr3_nt: TGTGCCAGCAGCGTAGCCGGGAACCCCACTGAAGCTTTCTTT
j_call: TRBJ1-3; cdr3_length: 16; d_call: TRBD1; v_call: TRBV11-2; cdr3_aa: CASSFRGLHSGNTIYF; cdr3_nt: TGTGCCAGCAGCTTCAGGGGGCTCCACTCTGGAAACACCATATATTTT
j_call: TRBJ1-6; cdr3_length: 14; d_call: TRBD1; v_call: TRBV6-5; cdr3_aa: CASSYRGQNSPLHF; cdr3_nt: TGTGCCAGCAGTTATAGGGGGCAGAATTCACCCCTACACTTT
j_call: TRBJ2-2; cdr3_length: 18; d_call: TRBD2; v_call: TRBV9; cdr3_aa: CASSVGAGGPLNTGELFF; cdr3_nt: TGTGCCAGCAGCGTAGGAGCGGGGGGCCCTCTTAACACCGGGGAGCTGTTTTTT
j_call: TRBJ2-2; cdr3_length: 17; d_call: NA; v_call: TRBV7-9; cdr3_aa: CASSLGAGTQNTGELFF; cdr3_nt: TGTGCCAGCAGCTTAGGGGCGGGGACGCAGAACACCGGGGAGCTGTTTTTT
j_call: TRBJ1-5; cdr3_length: 16; d_call: TRBD1; v_call: TRBV5-5; cdr3_aa: CASSLQTGGRNQPQHF; cdr3_nt: TGTGCCAGCAGCTTGCAAACAGGGGGCCGCAATCAGCCCCAGCATTTT
j_call: TRBJ2-6; cdr3_length: 14; d_call: NA; v_call: TRBV5-1; cdr3_aa: CASRGVVGANVLTF; cdr3_nt: TGCGCCAGCAGAGGGGTCGTAGGGGCCAACGTCCTGACTTTC
j_call: TRBJ2-7; cdr3_length: 15; d_call: NA; v_call: TRBV4-2; cdr3_aa: CASSQEGGDSYEQYF; cdr3_nt: TGTGCCAGCAGCCAAGAGGGCGGGGACTCCTACGAGCAGTACTTC
j_call: TRBJ1-1; cdr3_length: 12; d_call: NA; v_call: TRBV7-9; cdr3_aa: CASSLTGTEAFF; cdr3_nt: TGTGCCAGCAGCCTTACAGGGACTGAAGCTTTCTTT
j_call: TRBJ1-3; cdr3_length: 17; d_call: TRBD1; v_call: TRBV18; cdr3_aa: CASSPLQGEGAGNTIYF; cdr3_nt: TGTGCCAGCTCACCGCTACAGGGGGAAGGAGCTGGAAACACCATATATTTT
j_call: TRBJ2-3; cdr3_length: 15; d_call: NA; v_call: TRBV11-2; cdr3_aa: CASSLGRGGGDTQYF; cdr3_nt: TGTGCCAGCAGCTTAGGGAGGGGGGGAGGTGATACGCAGTATTTT